This record concerns one T cell receptor (beta chain) sequence. The antigen remains unidentified. PCR employed 60 Vbeta and 13 Jbeta primers. Data came from immunoSEQ multiplex PCR; TCRdb stores just in-frame clones and leaves some out. The data show under 250,000 clones, and the top ten clones hold roughly 1.1%. V shed 3 bases and J shed 0 bases, with 12 bases lying between them. CDR1 is SNHLY, CDR2 FYNNEI, per germline. The CDR3 sequence is 15 residues long. This sample stems from a study of cytomegalovirus exposure and HLA in healthy donors. General study results and limits: Presence/absence analysis assumed near-uniform sequencing depth across donors. It was approximately 170 TCR beta chains that were listed as cytomegalovirus-associated.

The source of this sequence is a girl aged 2 to 9 in good health and CMV-seropositive. The V call is TRBV2, the J call TRBJ2-7, with a weak D call TRBD1 (6 bases). Input material: PBMCs. The CDR3 DNA reads TGTGCCAGCAGTGAGGGGGCAGGCCGCTCCTACGAGCAGTACTTC. Translation gives CASSEGAGRSYEQYF.